Below, 4 T cell receptor beta chains from the same sample are listed, as sequenced in a study of cytotoxic CD8 clonotypes in ibrutinib-treated CLL (dated by TCRdb to the early 2020s). The library was made by the immunoSEQ multiplex PCR assay. TCRdb carries this immuneACCESS record with in-frame sequences only. Its versions omit some clonotypes, under half of them owing to an unresolved V gene in the studies checked, with the rest unexplained. Across this sample there are some 290,000 clones, with around four fifths seen only once. Clones ranked in the top ten supply over 6.5% of the sample. The sequencing used PBMCs, collected before ibrutinib treatment. These receptors all stem from a human donor with chronic lymphocytic leukemia.

The chain uses TRBV27 and TRBJ1-1; D unresolved. The CDR3 totals 12 residues. Per the germline V gene, CDR1 is MNHEY and CDR2 is SMNVEV (reference sequence). V gave up 10 bases and J gave up 8 bases, with 17 bases separating them. In DNA, the CDR3 is TGTGCCACCCGCGAAACGGTGGGGGAAGCTTTCTTT. Its translation: CATRETVGEAFF.

The chain links TRBV29-1 to TRBJ2-1, with D uncertain. The CDR3 totals 15 residues. Germline V gene data show CDR1 as SQVTM and CDR2 as ANQGSEA. The germline V and J ends were trimmed by 4 bases and 2 bases, with 15 bases remaining between them. This CDR3 is CSVVSRLDTYNEQFF. The CDR3 DNA reads as TGCAGCGTTGTGAGTCGGCTGGATACCTACAATGAGCAGTTCTTC.

This chain links TRBV14 with TRBJ2-1, with D perhaps TRBD2 (5 bases). Germline V gene lookup returns CDR1 SGHDN and CDR2 FVKESK. V dropped 4 bases and J dropped 5 bases, with 9 bases sitting between them. This CDR3 has 13 residues. The CDR3 DNA follows: TGTGCCAGCAGCCGCGGGCCCCACAATGAGCAGTTCTTC. Amino acids: CASSRGPHNEQFF.

The V and J genes are TRBV11-1 and TRBJ2-7; D possibly corresponds to TRBD2 (6 bases). Germline loops: CDR1 SGHAT, CDR2 FQDESV (reference sequence). Trimming took 1 base from V and 3 from J, leaving 10 bases between them. CDR3 length: 14 residues. CDR3 sequence: CASSLVASDYEQYF. DNA for the CDR3: TGTGCCAGCAGCTTAGTGGCTAGCGACTACGAGCAGTACTTC.